The subject of this entry is one T cell receptor beta chain. Antigen specificity is unknown. The data were obtained in a study of Tregs in tolerant kidney transplant recipients. Mixed chimerism was transient after nonmyeloablative marrow transplants from related graft donors. The protocol was immunoSEQ multiplex PCR, while the TCRdb copy is restricted to in-frame clones and leaves out a portion. The table shows roughly 80,000 clones, with roughly 90% occurring only once. General study results and limits: Antigen-driven expansion was suggested because donor-specific Tregs expanded more than all Tregs in tolerant patients. Biological reproducibility was not directly addressed, but technical replication error appeared minimal. Validation in larger populations is needed because few patients were studied. For some patients, primers changed over time, blocking nucleotide-level comparison.

The sequence derives from a human patient who received a combined kidney and bone marrow transplant. Some T cells may originate from the graft donor. The sample consisted of CD4+ T cells from blood (PBMCs), taken 24 months after the transplant.

CDR3 sequence reads: CASSEAERGTEAFF. CDR3 in DNA: TGTGCCAGCAGTGAAGCGGAAAGGGGCACTGAAGCTTTCTTT. This chain uses TRBV2 with TRBJ1-1, with D tentatively TRBD1 (5 bases). V was cut by 0 bases and J by 4 bases, with 9 bases left in between. The CDR3 loop spans 14 amino acids. Per the germline V gene, CDR1 is SNHLY and CDR2 is FYNNEI.